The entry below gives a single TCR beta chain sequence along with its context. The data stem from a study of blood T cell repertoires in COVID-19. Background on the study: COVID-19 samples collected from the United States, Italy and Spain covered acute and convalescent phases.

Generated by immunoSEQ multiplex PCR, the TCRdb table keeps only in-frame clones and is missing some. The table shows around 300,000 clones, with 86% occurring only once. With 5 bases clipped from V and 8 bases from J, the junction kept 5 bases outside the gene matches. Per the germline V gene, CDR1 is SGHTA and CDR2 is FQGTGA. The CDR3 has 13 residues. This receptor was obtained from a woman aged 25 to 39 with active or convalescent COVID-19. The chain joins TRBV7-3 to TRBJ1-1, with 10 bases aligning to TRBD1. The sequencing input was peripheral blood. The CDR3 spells CASSHDRGREAFF. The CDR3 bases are TGTGCCAGCAGCCACGACAGGGGGCGAGAAGCTTTCTTT.